This T cell receptor beta chain comes out of a study of human T cells and chemical hapten exposure. For the study at large: Variation in per-sample TCR yields came mainly from small pooled library volume differences. Study-wide results and caveats: Expanded TCR counts at PT1 were positively correlated with the patch test score. Against controls, expanded TCRs gave rise to significantly more large CDR3 similarity clusters.

This clonotype was observed a handful of times. No antigen is known for it. The library gave individual cDNA molecules unique molecular identifiers. One entry per CDR3 protein, called by TCRdb with MiXCR from the RACE reads. The table includes just over 80,000 distinct CDR3 sequences, about 11% detected once. The CDR3 length is 12 residues. The germline V and J ends were trimmed by 2 bases and 7 bases, with 6 bases remaining between them. Germline V CDR1 and CDR2: GTSNPN, SVGIG (reference sequence). The time point here: patch test 1, 2 weeks after DPC sensitization. Treatment noted: therapeutic diphenylcyclopropenone sensitization with weekly scalp DPC.

The source of this sequence is a woman aged 50 to 60 with alopecia areata. Some clones in this sample may be carry-over from other donors' samples. The material was whole blood, obtained in connection with sensitization to the hapten diphenylcyclopropenone (DPC). V and J are TRBV30 and TRBJ1-6, with no clear D. The CDR3 region has the DNA TGTGCCTGGAGTCCCCCGAATTCACCCCTCCACTTT. Translation: CAWSPPNSPLHF.